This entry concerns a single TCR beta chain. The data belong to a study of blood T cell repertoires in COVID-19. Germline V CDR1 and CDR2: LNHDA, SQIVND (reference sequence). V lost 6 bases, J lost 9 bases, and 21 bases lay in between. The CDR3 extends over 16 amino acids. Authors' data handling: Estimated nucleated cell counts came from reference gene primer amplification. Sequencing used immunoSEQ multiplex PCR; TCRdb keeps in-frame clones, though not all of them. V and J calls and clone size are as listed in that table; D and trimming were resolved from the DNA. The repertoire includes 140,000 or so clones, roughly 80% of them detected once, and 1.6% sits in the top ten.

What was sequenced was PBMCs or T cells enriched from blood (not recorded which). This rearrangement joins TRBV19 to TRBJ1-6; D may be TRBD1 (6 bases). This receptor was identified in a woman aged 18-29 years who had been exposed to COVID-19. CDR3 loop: CASSTGATARGSPLHF. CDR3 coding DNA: TGTGCCAGTAGCACCGGAGCGACAGCCAGGGGTTCACCCCTCCACTTT. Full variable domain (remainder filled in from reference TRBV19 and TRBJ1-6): DGGITQSPKYLFRKEGQNVTLSCEQNLNHDAMYWYRQDPGQGLRLIYYSQIVNDFQKGDIAEGYSVSREKKESFPLTVTSAQKNPTAFYLCASSTGATARGSPLHFGNGTRLTVT.